This T cell receptor (beta chain) was retrieved from a study of blood T cell repertoires in COVID-19. Study as a whole: The samples span acute and convalescent COVID-19 from the United States, Italy and Spain. Sample material is recorded as cDNA or gDNA derived from T cells, B-cell-depleted T cells, or PBMCs.

Assay: immunoSEQ multiplex PCR; the TCRdb copy retains only in-frame clones and omits some. The sample yields a few hundred thousand clones, approximately 84% seen once. The CDR3 has 18 residues. Germline V gives CDR1 MDHEN, CDR2 SYDVKM. The trim removed 5 bases at V and 2 bases at J, leaving 14 bases unmatched. The chain joins TRBV28 to TRBJ2-3, with 9 positions matching TRBD2. What was sequenced was peripheral blood. This TCR was sampled from a young woman who had recovered from COVID-19. The CDR3 sequence: CASSPVGGRAADTDTQYF. The CDR3 region has the DNA TGTGCCAGCAGTCCGGTAGGCGGGAGGGCCGCAGACACAGATACGCAGTATTTT.